A single sample gave rise to the 3 T cell receptor beta chains below, sequenced in a study of cytomegalovirus exposure and HLA in healthy donors. The primer mix had 60 Vbeta and 13 Jbeta primers. Sequencing was performed with immunoSEQ multiplex PCR; in TCRdb, only in-frame clones are kept and a portion is missing. The table has tens of thousands of clones, about three quarters seen once. The sample taken for sequencing was PBMCs. The receptors stem from a woman aged 25-40 years in good health and CMV-seronegative.

The chain recombines TRBV7-3 with TRBJ2-1, with a possible D match to TRBD2 (5 bases). The length of the CDR3 is 13 residues. CDR1 is SGHTA and CDR2 is FQGTGA in the germline V gene. V dropped 5 bases and J dropped 4 bases, with 9 bases sitting between them. The CDR3 region is CASSPGGYNEQFF. The DNA for the CDR3 is TGTGCCAGCAGCCCCGGAGGATACAATGAGCAGTTCTTC.

This clone was seen once. The rearrangement uses TRBV7-9 and TRBJ1-1; D is unclear. Trimming removed 5 bases at V and 8 bases at J, with 15 bases between. Per germline, CDR1 SEHNR and CDR2 FQNEAQ (reference sequence). The CDR3 length is 13 residues. Here the CDR3 reads CASSVIPGWEAFF. CDR3 nucleotide sequence: TGTGCCAGCAGCGTAATCCCAGGTTGGGAAGCTTTCTTT. The full variable domain, completed using reference TRBV7-9 and TRBJ1-1, is DTGVSQNPRHKITKRGQNVTFRCDPISEHNRLYWYRQTLGQGPEFLTYFQNEAQLEKSRLLSDRFSAERPKGSFSTLEIQRTEQGDSAMYLCASSVIPGWEAFFGQGTRLTVV.

The V call is TRBV6-4, the J call TRBJ1-1, with 10 bases fitting TRBD1. V lost 7 bases, J lost 0 bases, and 5 bases stayed unmatched. CDR3 size: 15 residues. CDR1 and CDR2 from the germline V gene are MRHNA and SNTAGT. Written as DNA, the CDR3 is TGTGCCAGCAAATCGGACAGGGGGGTGAACACTGAAGCTTTCTTT. Translated: CASKSDRGVNTEAFF.